This TCR beta chain originates from a study of T-cell memory formation after mild COVID-19. General observations from the study: The main location of contracting CD4+ clones was CM and EM, and that of contracting CD8+ clones was EMRA.

TCRdb processed the 5' RACE reads anew with MiXCR; each CDR3 protein has one entry. The repertoire holds about 210,000 distinct CDR3 sequences, with roughly 30% as singletons. Trimming shortened V by 5 bases and J by 4 bases, and 17 bases separated the two germline ends. The CDR3 consists of 15 residues. The germline V gene has CDR1 SGHTA and CDR2 FQGTGA. With regard to this clonotype: Antigen unknown.

This receptor was identified in an adult woman who had mild COVID-19 (a few samples of this study predate the infection). Cell type and time point are not known. Input material: PBMCs or a T cell subset sorted from them (not recorded which). The rearrangement links TRBV7-3 to TRBJ1-2, with D maybe TRBD1 (6 bases). In DNA, the CDR3 is TGTGCCAGCAGCCCCCTCCCGGGGGGCCTCTATGGCTACACCTTC. This translates into CASSPLPGGLYGYTF. The complete variable domain, with remaining parts taken from reference TRBV7-3 and TRBJ1-2, reads GAGVSQTPSNKVTEKGKYVELRCDPISGHTALYWYRQSLGQGPEFLIYFQGTGAADDSGLPNDRFFAVRPEGSVSTLKIQRTERGDSAVYLCASSPLPGGLYGYTFGSGTRLTVV.